These 19 T cell receptor beta chains came from one sample sequenced in a study of a mutant IDH1 vaccine in newly diagnosed glioma. Time point in this sample: week 23, last vaccination. Vaccination comprised doses that each held 300 ug of mutant IDH1 20-mer peptide, plus topical imiquimod. Which antigens these TCRs recognize remains unknown. Profiled with immunoSEQ multiplex PCR; TCRdb holds only in-frame clones, not every one. This sample has 55,000 or so clones, with approximately 80% found just once. The sample was PBMCs, taken from a glioma patient whose treatment included an IDH1 peptide vaccine. These TCRs come from a man in his forties with glioma.

This sequence joins TRBV7-8 and TRBJ1-5; D is unclear. Germline CDR1 is SGHVS and CDR2 is FQNEAQ. The CDR3 is 14 residues long. The V end was cut by 2 bases, the J end by 4 bases, with 9 bases between. The CDR3 is CASSLTLENQPQHF. DNA of the CDR3: TGTGCCAGCAGCTTAACCCTGGAAAATCAGCCCCAGCATTTT.

This clone was seen only once. The chain uses TRBV30 and TRBJ2-3; TRBD2 matches 7 bases. Germline values: CDR1 GTSNPN, CDR2 SVGIG (reference sequence). CDR3 length equals 19 residues. V was pared by 2 bases and J by 2 bases, with 19 bases of the junction left unmatched. The CDR3 protein is CAWSLGRAVVSPFTDTQYF. The CDR3 DNA follows: TGTGCCTGGAGTCTAGGGAGGGCAGTTGTTTCGCCCTTCACAGATACGCAGTATTTT.

The chain recombines TRBV15 with TRBJ1-5, with unresolved D. Germline-derived CDR1 and CDR2 are LNHNV and YYDKDF (reference sequence). CDR3 size: 14 residues. V lost 3 bases to trimming and J lost 2 bases, with 8 bases between them. The CDR3 loop is CATSRGTGNQPQHF. The CDR3 DNA follows: TGTGCCACCAGCAGGGGCACCGGCAATCAGCCCCAGCATTTT.

This chain uses TRBV6-6 with TRBJ1-5; TRBD1 agrees at 8 bases. Germline CDR1 is MNHNY and CDR2 is SVGAGI (reference sequence). Trimming cost V 7 bases and J 5 bases; bases outside gene matches: 7. The CDR3 sequence is 14 residues long. CDR3 sequence (DNA): TGTGCCAGCAAATCCACACAGGGGGATCAGCCCCAGCATTTT. It is translated as CASKSTQGDQPQHF.

The rearrangement links TRBV10-1 to TRBJ2-6; tentatively, D is TRBD2 (5 bases). The germline V gene has CDR1 WNHNN and CDR2 SYGVQD (reference sequence). The CDR3 spans 15 residues. The V gene lost 4 bases and the J gene lost 2 bases, with 9 bases spanning the gap. CDR3 nucleotide sequence: TGCGCCAGCAGTGCAGAGGGTACTGGGGCCAACGTCCTGACTTTC. Its protein is CASSAEGTGANVLTF.

The gene calls are TRBV5-1 and TRBJ2-7; 9 positions match TRBD2. This CDR3 is 15 amino acids long. Germline CDR1 SGHRS, CDR2 YFSETQ. Trimming took 4 bases from V and 4 from J; bases not matched to a gene: 9. The CDR3 sequence: CASSPTWRGGYEQYF. CDR3 nucleotide sequence: TGCGCCAGCAGCCCAACATGGCGGGGGGGTTACGAGCAGTACTTC.

This chain connects TRBV6-6 to TRBJ2-7; D uncertain. The CDR3 covers 15 residues. V was clipped by 5 bases and J by 1 base, with 15 bases between them. The V gene's germline CDR1 is MNHNY and CDR2 SVGAGI (reference sequence). DNA for the CDR3: TGTGCCAGCAGTCGGACGGGCTCGCCTTCCTACGAGCAGTACTTC. It translates to CASSRTGSPSYEQYF.

The table lists this clone with a few counts. The chain uses TRBV5-4 and TRBJ1-2, with unresolved D. CDR1 is SGHNT, CDR2 YYREEE, per germline (reference sequence). CDR3 length equals 13 residues. Trimming removed 4 bases at V and 2 bases at J, with 9 bases between. The CDR3: CASSLSGNYGYTF. The DNA for the CDR3 is TGTGCCAGCAGCCTCAGCGGGAACTATGGCTACACCTTC.

Only one count was recorded for this clone. V is TRBV27 and J is TRBJ1-2; no definite D call. Germline CDR1 is MNHEY and CDR2 is SMNVEV (reference sequence). The CDR3 consists of 14 residues. Trimming shortened V by 3 bases and J by 1 base, and 9 bases separated the two germline ends. The CDR3 nucleotides read TGTGCCAGCAGTTTCTCAACAGATAACTATGGCTACACCTTC. It yields the protein CASSFSTDNYGYTF.

J is TRBJ2-3 and V is TRBV5-1; a weak D match, TRBD2 (6 bases). The CDR3 totals 15 residues. V was trimmed by 5 bases and J by 3 bases, leaving 16 bases between them. Germline V gives CDR1 SGHRS, CDR2 YFSETQ. CDR3 coding DNA: TGCGCCAGCAGAGTTAGCGGCCGCTCAACAGATACGCAGTATTTT. Amino acids: CASRVSGRSTDTQYF.

V is TRBV7-2 and J is TRBJ2-1, with a possible D match to TRBD1 (6 bases). CDR1 SGHTA and CDR2 FQGNSA come from the germline V gene. The V gene lost 8 bases and the J gene lost 1 base, with 15 bases spanning the gap. This CDR3 spans 15 amino acids. Here the CDR3 reads CASGGGMGSYNEQFF. The CDR3 bases are TGTGCCAGCGGGGGCGGCATGGGGTCCTACAATGAGCAGTTCTTC.

The V call is TRBV11-2, the J call TRBJ1-5; no clear D gene. The V end was cut by 3 bases, the J end by 7 bases, with 10 bases between. This CDR3 contains 13 residues. Looked up from germline, CDR1 is SGHAT and CDR2 is FQNNGV. DNA for the CDR3: TGTGCCAGCAGCTTCGGCGATTTACAGCCCCAGCATTTT. Its protein product is CASSFGDLQPQHF.

In DNA form, the CDR3 reads TGTGCCAGCAGTGCTAGCGGGGGCCGCCCTAGCACAGATACGCAGTATTTT. It translates to CASSASGGRPSTDTQYF. J is TRBJ2-3 and V is TRBV9; 10 positions match TRBD2. CDR3 size: 17 residues. Germline-derived CDR1 and CDR2 are SGDLS and YYNGEE. Trimming at V came to 5 bases and at J to 0 bases, leaving 9 bases not matched to a gene.

The chain couples TRBV6-6 to TRBJ1-1; possible D gene TRBD1, 5 bases. The CDR3 spans 13 residues. V was trimmed by 2 bases and J by 4 bases, leaving 8 bases between them. CDR1 MNHNY and CDR2 SVGAGI come from the germline V gene (reference sequence). The CDR3 sequence is CASSYGGVTEAFF. The CDR3 DNA follows: TGTGCCAGCAGTTACGGGGGTGTCACTGAAGCTTTCTTT.

The rearrangement joins TRBV10-3 to TRBJ1-3; weak D call: TRBD1 (5 bases). V shed 4 bases and J shed 0 bases, with 10 bases lying between them. This CDR3 is 15 amino acids long. Germline CDR1 reads ENHRY; CDR2 reads SYGVKD. CDR3 region: CAISGQSLSGNTIYF. CDR3 DNA: TGTGCCATCAGTGGACAGTCCCTCTCTGGAAACACCATATATTTT.

J is TRBJ2-7 and V is TRBV11-2; D is perhaps TRBD2 (7 bases). CDR1 and CDR2 (germline): SGHAT, FQNNGV. Trimming shortened V by 1 base and J by 3 bases, and 13 bases separated the two germline ends. This CDR3 has 15 residues. CDR3 sequence: CASSLVLRGHYEQYF. CDR3 DNA: TGTGCCAGCAGCTTAGTTCTGCGGGGGCACTACGAGCAGTACTTC.

This clone was seen a single time. The chain combines TRBV19 with TRBJ2-5, with a possible D match to TRBD1 (6 bases). The germline V and J ends were trimmed by 6 bases and 5 bases, with 13 bases remaining between them. The CDR3 consists of 13 residues. CDR1 and CDR2 (germline): LNHDA, SQIVND (reference sequence). CDR3 residues: CASSLQGGETQYF. DNA for the CDR3: TGTGCCAGTAGCCTACAGGGCGGGGAGACCCAGTACTTC.

The chain joins TRBV6-1 to TRBJ1-2; D uncertain. Trimming stripped 3 bases from V and 3 bases from J, with 8 bases between. Germline V gene sequence: CDR1 MNHNS, CDR2 SASEGT. There are 13 residues in the CDR3. CDR3 coding DNA: TGTGCCAGCAGTGAGGGGAACTACTATGGCTACACCTTC. Protein sequence: CASSEGNYYGYTF.

The V gene is TRBV9, the J gene TRBJ2-3; D not resolved. The CDR3 covers 11 residues. Germline V gene data show CDR1 as SGDLS and CDR2 as YYNGEE. The germline V and J ends were trimmed by 7 bases and 4 bases, with 7 bases remaining between them. The CDR3 coding sequence is TGTGCCAGCGGGGTCGCAGATACGCAGTATTTT. This gives the protein CASGVADTQYF.